This T cell receptor beta chain was recorded in a study of blood T cell repertoires in COVID-19. Across the study: The United States, Italy and Spain were the sources of the acute and convalescent COVID-19 samples.

V lost 3 bases, J lost 2 bases, and 14 bases stayed unmatched. The length of the CDR3 is 18 residues. Germline V gene lookup returns CDR1 SGDLS and CDR2 YYNGEE. Authors' analysis steps: Researchers report that nucleated cell counts were estimated from reference gene primer amplification. The method was immunoSEQ multiplex PCR; TCRdb's version includes in-frame clones alone and lacks a portion of them. V and J calls plus clone size are reproduced from that table; the DNA served to infer D and trimming. This repertoire shows about 300,000 clones, roughly 88% found once; its top ten account for under 2%.

V is TRBV9 and J is TRBJ2-3; 8 nucleotides agree with TRBD1. What was sequenced was peripheral blood. The source of this sequence is a woman in her forties or fifties with acute or convalescent COVID-19. The CDR3 DNA reads as TGTGCCAGCAGCGGGATGACAGGGGAGGTCTGGATCACAGATACGCAGTATTTT. Amino acids: CASSGMTGEVWITDTQYF.